These 23 T cell receptor beta chains originate from one sample sequenced in a study of CD8 T cells in Susac syndrome. Random hexamers primed reverse transcription of roughly 0.5 to 1 ug RNA. TCRdb re-called the immunoSEQ multiplex PCR reads through MiXCR, storing one row per CDR3 protein. The profile shows 95,000 to 150,000 distinct CDR3 sequences, over 90% of them singletons. The sample comprised CD4+ T cells from PBMCs. These receptors originate from a human donor with Susac syndrome.

V usage is TRBV6-6 and J usage is TRBJ2-7, with TRBD2 matching over 8 bases. Germline V gene lookup returns CDR1 MNHNY and CDR2 SVGAGI (reference sequence). With 2 bases clipped from V and 0 bases from J, the junction kept 6 bases outside the gene matches. The CDR3 is made up of 16 amino acids. The CDR3 reads CASSYRLAGSSYEQYF. The CDR3 DNA sequence: TGTGCCAGCAGTTACAGGCTAGCGGGTAGCTCCTACGAGCAGTACTTC.

This chain joins TRBV20-1 and TRBJ2-7, with 7 bases aligning to TRBD1. The CDR3 is made up of 15 amino acids. Looked up from germline, CDR1 is DFQATT and CDR2 is SNEGSKA (reference sequence). Trimming took 4 bases from V and 4 from J; bases not matched to a gene: 13. This CDR3 reads CSAINPRQGGYEQYF. The DNA for the CDR3 is TGCAGTGCTATCAATCCCAGACAGGGTGGATACGAGCAGTACTTC.

This chain connects TRBV9 to TRBJ1-5, with TRBD1 matching over 10 bases. Trimming cost V 4 bases and J 5 bases; bases outside gene matches: 9. Germline loops: CDR1 SGDLS, CDR2 YYNGEE. The CDR3 has 16 amino acids. This chain's CDR3 is CASSPWAGTGDQPQHF. The CDR3 DNA sequence: TGTGCCAGCAGCCCCTGGGCCGGGACAGGGGATCAGCCCCAGCATTTT. Full variable domain (missing parts from reference TRBV9 and TRBJ1-5): DSGVTQTPKHLITATGQRVTLRCSPRSGDLSVYWYQQSLDQGLQFLIQYYNGEERAKGNILERFSAQQFPDLHSELNLSSLELGDSALYFCASSPWAGTGDQPQHFGDGTRLSIL.

The chain recombines TRBV6-6 with TRBJ2-1; 7 bases map to TRBD2. CDR1 is MNHNY and CDR2 is SVGAGI in the germline V gene (reference sequence). Trimming removed 2 bases from V and 3 bases from J; junction bases left unmatched: 4. The CDR3 extends over 15 amino acids. The CDR3 spells CASSYRAGDYNEQFF. In DNA form, the CDR3 reads TGTGCCAGCAGTTACCGGGCGGGAGACTACAATGAGCAGTTCTTC.

This clonotype was recorded once. The V call is TRBV2, the J call TRBJ2-3, with 8 bases fitting TRBD2. This CDR3 is 15 amino acids long. Germline V gene lookup returns CDR1 SNHLY and CDR2 FYNNEI. The V segment lost 1 base and the J segment 5 bases; nucleotides outside the gene matches: 5. The CDR3 is CASSEVAGIIDTQYF. The CDR3 bases are TGTGCCAGCAGTGAAGTAGCGGGGATTATAGATACGCAGTATTTT.

This clonotype was counted a single time. The chain is built from TRBV29-1 and TRBJ2-7, with D possibly matching TRBD1 (5 bases). V was pared by 3 bases and J by 2 bases, with 11 bases between. This CDR3 has 13 amino acids. Germline-derived CDR1 and CDR2 are SQVTM and ANQGSEA. The CDR3 nucleotides read TGCAGCGTTGATGGGCAGGGAACCTACGAGCAGTACTTC. Amino acids: CSVDGQGTYEQYF.

The genes are TRBV30 and TRBJ2-7, with 7 bases identical to TRBD1. The germline V gene has CDR1 GTSNPN and CDR2 SVGIG (reference sequence). The CDR3 sequence is 13 residues long. After removal of 6 bases from V and 3 bases from J, the junction contained 8 bases not matched to a gene. CDR3 loop: CACSWTGDYEQYF. The CDR3 DNA reads as TGTGCCTGTTCCTGGACAGGAGACTACGAGCAGTACTTC.

The chain couples TRBV11-1 to TRBJ2-5, with TRBD2 matching over 10 bases. After removal of 5 bases from V and 2 bases from J, the junction contained 2 bases not matched to a gene. The CDR3 sequence is 14 residues long. Germline assignment: CDR1 SGHAT and CDR2 FQDESV (reference sequence). CDR3 in DNA: TGTGCCAGCAGCCAGGGACTAGCGCAAGAGACCCAGTACTTC. Its protein product is CASSQGLAQETQYF. Drawing the rest from reference TRBV11-1 and TRBJ2-5, the complete variable domain is EAEVAQSPRYKITEKSQAVAFWCDPISGHATLYWYRQILGQGPELLVQFQDESVVDDSQLPKDRFSAERLKGVDSTLKIQPAELGDSAMYLCASSQGLAQETQYFGPGTRLLVL.

The V call is TRBV3-1, the J call TRBJ2-5; D may match TRBD1 or TRBD2 (5 bases each). V was trimmed by 5 bases and J by 5 bases, leaving 9 bases between them. This CDR3 is built from 12 residues. Germline V gene sequence: CDR1 LGHDT, CDR2 YNNKEL (reference sequence). For the CDR3, the DNA is TGTGCCAGCAGCGGGGGAGCGGAGACCCAGTACTTC. Translation gives CASSGGAETQYF.

V is TRBV24-1 and J is TRBJ2-2, with 8 bases fitting TRBD2. Germline-derived CDR1 and CDR2 are KGHDR and SFDVKD. The V segment lost 1 base and the J segment 4 bases; nucleotides outside the gene matches: 4. The CDR3 length is 16 residues. The CDR3 sequence is CATSDLNGRGTGELFF. The CDR3 nucleotides are TGTGCCACCAGTGATTTAAACGGGAGGGGCACCGGGGAGCTGTTTTTT.

This chain links TRBV5-1 with TRBJ2-3, with D possibly TRBD2 on 6 matching bases. Germline CDR1 reads SGHRS; CDR2 reads YFSETQ. The CDR3 length is 16 residues. The V end lost 4 bases, the J end lost 0 bases, and 15 bases lay between the germline ends. The CDR3 region is CASSPRTGTSTDTQYF. CDR3 sequence (DNA): TGCGCCAGCAGCCCTAGGACGGGGACTAGCACAGATACGCAGTATTTT.

DNA for the CDR3: TGTGCCAGCAGTTTTACAGGGTCCGCTGAAGCTTTCTTT. This codes for CASSFTGSAEAFF. The V and J genes are TRBV28 and TRBJ1-1; tentatively, D is TRBD1 (6 bases). The CDR3 has 13 amino acids. Germline CDR1 and CDR2: MDHEN and SYDVKM. Trimming shortened V by 3 bases and J by 6 bases, and 11 bases separated the two germline ends.

The chain uses TRBV5-4 and TRBJ1-4; perhaps TRBD1 as D (5 bases). V was clipped by 3 bases and J by 11 bases, with 17 bases between them. Germline V gives CDR1 SGHNT, CDR2 YYREEE (reference sequence). This CDR3 has 14 residues. CDR3 residues: CASSSPGPKGKLFF. CDR3 in DNA: TGTGCCAGCAGCTCGCCGGGGCCCAAAGGGAAACTGTTTTTT.

This rearrangement joins TRBV28 to TRBJ1-2; D is possibly TRBD1 (6 bases). The CDR3 contains 12 residues. The germline V gene encodes CDR1 MDHEN and CDR2 SYDVKM. Trimming took 6 bases from V and 2 from J, leaving 7 bases between them. Here the CDR3 DNA reads TGTGCCAGCAGAACAGGGAACTATGGCTACACCTTC. Its translation: CASRTGNYGYTF.

This chain links TRBV30 with TRBJ1-5; 10 bases map to TRBD1. Germline CDR1 and CDR2: GTSNPN and SVGIG (reference sequence). The CDR3 extends over 14 amino acids. The V and J ends lost 3 bases and 7 bases, in that order; junction bases with no gene match: 6. CDR3 protein: CAWSRDRGGQPQHF. CDR3 nucleotide sequence: TGTGCCTGGAGCCGGGACAGGGGAGGGCAGCCCCAGCATTTT.

The chain employs TRBV14 and TRBJ1-1, with 7 bases aligning to TRBD1. The CDR3 has 13 amino acids. V gave up 5 bases and J gave up 7 bases; unmatched junction bases: 7. Germline V gives CDR1 SGHDN, CDR2 FVKESK. The CDR3 bases are TGTGCCAGCAGCTACGGACAGGTTAATGAAGCTTTCTTT. This gives the protein CASSYGQVNEAFF.

V gene TRBV20-1 combines with J gene TRBJ2-1; D tentatively fits TRBD1 or TRBD2 (5 bases each). Germline V lookup: CDR1 DFQATT, CDR2 SNEGSKA (reference sequence). There are 14 residues in the CDR3. With 5 bases removed from V and 3 bases from J, the gap between germline ends came to 14 bases. CDR3 in DNA: TGCAGTGCTGCCGGGACCGTCAACTACAATGAGCAGTTCTTC. The encoded protein is CSAAGTVNYNEQFF.

The chain employs TRBV5-1 and TRBJ1-2; possible D gene TRBD1, 6 bases. The CDR3 contains 18 residues. Germline lookup yields CDR1 SGHRS and CDR2 YFSETQ. V was cut by 0 bases and J by 4 bases, with 22 bases left in between. CDR3 residues: CASSLGTYGTGYGYGYTF. The CDR3 bases are TGCGCCAGCAGCTTGGGAACGTACGGAACAGGGTATGGCTATGGCTACACCTTC.

The chain has TRBV7-2 and TRBJ2-1, with 7 positions matching TRBD2. The V gene's germline CDR1 is SGHTA and CDR2 FQGNSA. V was clipped by 5 bases and J by 9 bases; unmatched bases: 13. The CDR3 has 15 residues. CDR3 residues: CASSVEGGGRGEQFF. For the CDR3, the DNA is TGTGCCAGCAGCGTAGAGGGCGGGGGAAGGGGTGAGCAGTTCTTC.

The genes are TRBV5-1 and TRBJ2-3; D ambiguous. The CDR3 is 16 residues long. Germline CDR1 and CDR2: SGHRS and YFSETQ. V was clipped by 1 base and J by 2 bases, with 14 bases between them. The CDR3 nucleotides are TGCGCCAGCAGCTTGAGTGGGGTACCTTCCACAGATACGCAGTATTTT. Translated: CASSLSGVPSTDTQYF.

The rearrangement links TRBV29-1 to TRBJ2-6; the D gene is possibly TRBD1 (5 bases). Germline V lookup: CDR1 SQVTM, CDR2 ANQGSEA. The CDR3 sequence is 13 residues long. V dropped 5 bases and J dropped 2 bases, with 7 bases sitting between them. The CDR3 DNA is TGCAGCGTTACAGGAACTGGGGCCAACGTCCTGACTTTC. Protein: CSVTGTGANVLTF.

The V gene is TRBV5-4, the J gene TRBJ1-2; D call uncertain. The CDR3 contains 13 residues. In germline, CDR1 is SGHNT, CDR2 YYREEE (reference sequence). V gave up 4 bases and J gave up 5 bases, with 12 bases separating them. The CDR3 reads CASSNGEGYGYTF. The CDR3, as DNA: TGTGCCAGCAGCAATGGGGAGGGTTATGGCTACACCTTC. Using reference TRBV5-4 and TRBJ1-2 for the parts outside the CDR3, the full variable domain is ETGVTQSPTHLIKTRGQQVTLRCSSQSGHNTVSWYQQALGQGPQFIFQYYREEENGRGNFPPRFSGLQFPNYSSELNVNALELDDSALYLCASSNGEGYGYTFGSGTRLTVV.

The chain recombines TRBV7-3 with TRBJ2-1; TRBD2 is a possible D gene (5 bases). Germline CDR1 reads SGHTA; CDR2 reads FQGTGA. The V and J ends lost 6 bases and 5 bases respectively, with 17 bases between them. The CDR3 is 15 residues long. The CDR3 spells CASSSTPGLNNEQFF. As DNA, the CDR3 is TGTGCCAGCAGTTCGACCCCCGGACTGAACAATGAGCAGTTCTTC.